One and the same sample provided the 14 T cell receptor beta chains below, sequenced in a study of T cell responses to AZD1222 COVID-19 vaccine (TCRdb year 2021). The time point label, read with the paper, signifies: baseline before first vaccination. The library relied on the immunoSEQ multiplex PCR assay. Held by TCRdb, this immuneACCESS table contains in-frame sequences only and omits some clones. Under half of the omission traces to an unresolved V gene where checked; the cause of the rest is unknown. The sample records 80,000 to 130,000 clones, about 87% of which are singletons. Of the sample, less than 3.5% is held by the ten largest clones. The material sequenced was peripheral blood, taken on day 0 of AZD1222 vaccination. These receptors were obtained from an adult in good health.

The chain is built from TRBV29-1 and TRBJ1-2, with D unclear. V shed 0 bases and J shed 4 bases, with 12 bases lying between them. This CDR3 comprises 14 residues. Germline CDR1 and CDR2: SQVTM and ANQGSEA. CDR3 DNA: TGCAGCGTTGAAGATCAGCGGTTTCGCTATGGCTACACCTTC. Protein product: CSVEDQRFRYGYTF. The full variable domain, with the rest looked up from reference TRBV29-1 and TRBJ1-2, is SAVISQKPSRDICQRGTSLTIQCQVDSQVTMMFWYRQQPGQSLTLIATANQGSEATYESGFVIDKFPISRPNLTFSTLTVSNMSPEDSSIYLCSVEDQRFRYGYTFGSGTRLTVV.

The gene calls are TRBV15 and TRBJ2-6; no clear D gene. Germline assignment: CDR1 LNHNV and CDR2 YYDKDF (reference sequence). Trimming stripped 0 bases from V and 2 bases from J, with 5 bases between. The CDR3 extends over 15 amino acids. The CDR3 spells CATSRDKTGANVLTF. The CDR3 nucleotides read TGTGCCACCAGCAGAGATAAAACTGGGGCCAACGTCCTGACTTTC.

The J gene is TRBJ2-1, the V gene TRBV2, with D unclear. Deletions cut 7 bases from V and 9 bases from J, with 10 bases between. The CDR3 consists of 11 residues. The germline gives CDR1 SNHLY, CDR2 FYNNEI. The CDR3 region is CASTPDGEQFF. DNA of the CDR3: TGTGCCAGCACCCCGGACGGTGAGCAGTTCTTC.

The chain carries TRBV6-1 and TRBJ1-6, with 7 bases identical to TRBD1. CDR3 length equals 17 residues. The V gene's germline CDR1 is MNHNS and CDR2 SASEGT. Trimming removed 2 bases from V and 1 base from J; junction bases left unmatched: 5. In nucleotides, the CDR3 is TGTGCCAGCAGTGAACCCCCAGGGGGGTCCTATAATTCACCCCTCCACTTT. It is translated as CASSEPPGGSYNSPLHF.

This clone is a singleton in its sample. This chain links TRBV7-9 with TRBJ2-7; D may match TRBD1 or TRBD2 (5 bases each). From germline, CDR1 is SEHNR and CDR2 FQNEAQ (reference sequence). The CDR3 consists of 14 residues. Trimming removed 5 bases at V and 5 bases at J, with 16 bases between. CDR3 bases: TGTGCCAGCAGCCCCTCCGGGACGACTAACGAGCAGTACTTC. Translated: CASSPSGTTNEQYF.

A note on this clone: Distinct nucleotide sequences in the sample also encode this CDR3. The V gene is TRBV18, the J gene TRBJ1-1; D ambiguous. CDR3 length: 13 residues. V shed 1 base and J shed 1 base, with 4 bases lying between them. Germline CDR1 and CDR2: KGHSH and LQKENI. The CDR3 spells CASSPRGNTEAFF. CDR3 nucleotides: TGTGCCAGCTCACCACGGGGGAACACTGAAGCTTTCTTT.

The V gene is TRBV27, the J gene TRBJ1-5; possible D gene TRBD1, 6 bases. Germline values: CDR1 MNHEY, CDR2 SMNVEV (reference sequence). CDR3 length equals 18 residues. V shed 2 bases and J shed 0 bases, with 17 bases lying between them. The CDR3 region is CASSLTGTSLYSNQPQHF. The CDR3 DNA is TGTGCCAGCAGTTTAACCGGGACAAGCTTATATAGCAATCAGCCCCAGCATTTT.

The rearrangement uses TRBV9 and TRBJ2-7; D unresolved. V shed 2 bases and J shed 6 bases, with 12 bases lying between them. CDR1 SGDLS and CDR2 YYNGEE come from the germline V gene. This CDR3 has 13 amino acids. This CDR3 reads CASSVAGGTEQYF. In nucleotides, the CDR3 is TGTGCCAGCAGCGTCGCCGGTGGCACCGAGCAGTACTTC.

J is TRBJ1-2 and V is TRBV29-1, with D possibly matching TRBD1 (5 bases). The CDR3 sequence is 12 residues long. The V end lost 6 bases, the J end lost 8 bases, and 16 bases lay between the germline ends. Germline V gene data show CDR1 as SQVTM and CDR2 as ANQGSEA. CDR3 in DNA: TGCAGCGTCGCAGGGCCCCCAGGGGGCTACACCTTC. It yields the protein CSVAGPPGGYTF.

This clone was counted once. In DNA, the CDR3 is TGTGCCAGCAGTGTTGAGTTTAACTATGGCTACACCTTC. As protein: CASSVEFNYGYTF. This sequence joins TRBV2 and TRBJ1-2; D gene unclear. CDR3 length equals 13 residues. The V gene's germline CDR1 is SNHLY and CDR2 FYNNEI. Trimming took 4 bases from V and 1 from J, leaving 7 bases between them.

V gene TRBV6-5 combines with J gene TRBJ1-2; tentative D call: TRBD1 (5 bases). V lost 0 bases and J lost 6, with 11 bases in between. The CDR3 is 14 residues long. Per the germline V gene, CDR1 is MNHEY and CDR2 is SVGAGI. The CDR3 sequence is CASSYSARGNGYTF. CDR3 sequence (DNA): TGTGCCAGCAGTTACTCCGCCCGGGGGAATGGCTACACCTTC.

The J gene is TRBJ1-6, the V gene TRBV7-2, with no clear D. Germline V gives CDR1 SGHTA, CDR2 FQGNSA. This CDR3 comprises 16 residues. Trimming removed 7 bases from V and 0 bases from J, with 13 bases in between. CDR3 nucleotides: TGTGCCAGCACCCCGGGATTGAGCTCCTATAATTCACCCCTCCACTTT. Translation gives CASTPGLSSYNSPLHF. The full variable domain, rest sourced from reference TRBV7-2 and TRBJ1-6, is GAGVSQSPSNKVTEKGKDVELRCDPISGHTALYWYRQSLGQGLEFLIYFQGNSAPDKSGLPSDRFSAERTGGSVSTLTIQRTQQEDSAVYLCASTPGLSSYNSPLHFGNGTRLTVT.

The V gene is TRBV6-5, the J gene TRBJ1-2, with no clear D. Germline V CDR1 and CDR2: MNHEY, SVGAGI. The CDR3 sequence is 14 residues long. The V end lost 6 bases, the J end lost 5 bases, and 16 bases lay between the germline ends. The CDR3 DNA sequence: TGTGCCAGCAGCCGATTAGCGGACCTTTATGGCTACACCTTC. Amino acids: CASSRLADLYGYTF.

The chain couples TRBV7-2 to TRBJ1-2; TRBD1 matches at 7 bases. Germline V gives CDR1 SGHTA, CDR2 FQGNSA. The V and J ends lost 6 bases and 2 bases, in that order; junction bases with no gene match: 6. The CDR3 runs to 14 residues. This CDR3 reads CASRPGGSNYGYTF. CDR3 DNA sequence: TGTGCCAGCAGACCAGGGGGATCAAACTATGGCTACACCTTC.